The rows below give T cell receptor beta chains drawn from one sample of a study of OX40 agonist ivuxolimab in advanced cancers. Sequencing was performed with immunoSEQ multiplex PCR; in TCRdb, only in-frame clones are kept and a portion is missing. The sample shows 50,000 to 80,000 clones, 80% to 95% of them seen only once. The source was CD4+ or CD8+ T cells sorted from blood, collected in a trial of the OX40 agonist ivuxolimab. These receptors all come from an adult with an advanced solid tumor such as melanoma, head and neck, liver or kidney cancer. CDR3s include the opening cysteine and the closing phenylalanine or tryptophan. D genes are given only for firm matches. Some rows mark clone size as missing; the rest say once, few, many or name a class of expanded clone.

D: TRBD2; size: -; J: TRBJ2-7; V: TRBV25-1; CDR3: CASSETSVNPYEQYF; DNA: TGTGCCAGCAGTGAGACTAGCGTCAACCCCTACGAGCAGTACTTC
D: -; size: once; J: TRBJ2-3; V: TRBV29-1; CDR3: CSVGRDGLTDTQYF; DNA: TGCAGCGTTGGGCGGGACGGGCTCACAGATACGCAGTATTTT
D: TRBD2; size: -; J: TRBJ2-5; V: TRBV9; CDR3: CASSQTSGKETQYF; DNA: TGTGCCAGCAGCCAGACTAGCGGGAAAGAGACCCAGTACTTC
D: TRBD2; size: -; J: TRBJ2-7; V: TRBV6-5; CDR3: CASSYSFSGPTYEQYF; DNA: TGTGCCAGCAGTTACTCTTTTAGCGGGCCAACCTACGAGCAGTACTTC
D: TRBD2; size: -; J: TRBJ2-1; V: TRBV11-3; CDR3: CASSQASGLAGHEQFF; DNA: TGTGCCAGCAGCCAAGCCTCGGGACTAGCGGGACATGAGCAGTTCTTC
D: TRBD2; size: -; J: TRBJ2-5; V: TRBV18; CDR3: CASWGTSGGRELKETQYF; DNA: TGTGCCAGCTGGGGGACTAGCGGGGGCCGTGAACTTAAAGAGACCCAGTACTTC
D: -; size: -; J: TRBJ2-7; V: TRBV4-3; CDR3: CASSQDSSASVGEQYF; DNA: TGCGCCAGCAGCCAAGATTCTTCGGCGTCAGTCGGCGAGCAGTACTTC
D: -; size: -; J: TRBJ2-7; V: TRBV5-5; CDR3: CASSSALPPYEQYF; DNA: TGTGCCAGCAGCTCCGCCCTACCTCCCTACGAGCAGTACTTC
D: -; size: -; J: TRBJ2-2; V: TRBV2; CDR3: CASSLQGANTGELFF; DNA: TGTGCCAGCAGCCTTCAGGGCGCGAACACCGGGGAGCTGTTTTTT
D: -; size: once; J: TRBJ1-1; V: TRBV11-3; CDR3: CASSLELPEAFF; DNA: TGTGCCAGCAGCTTAGAATTGCCTGAAGCTTTCTTT
D: -; size: -; J: TRBJ1-2; V: TRBV9; CDR3: CASSVGGNYGYTF; DNA: TGTGCCAGCAGCGTAGGAGGGAACTATGGCTACACCTTC
D: -; size: few; J: TRBJ2-1; V: TRBV11-3; CDR3: CASSSGQTGTSNLNEQFF; DNA: TGTGCCAGCAGCTCGGGCCAAACCGGGACATCGAATCTCAATGAGCAGTTCTTC
D: -; size: -; J: TRBJ2-4; V: TRBV20-1; CDR3: CSAIAKNIQYF; DNA: TGCAGTGCTATAGCCAAAAACATTCAGTACTTC
D: TRBD2; size: -; J: TRBJ2-1; V: TRBV5-1; CDR3: CASSWTSGIYSYNEQFF; DNA: TGCGCCAGCAGCTGGACTAGCGGGATATACTCCTACAATGAGCAGTTCTTC
D: TRBD1; size: -; J: TRBJ1-4; V: TRBV9; CDR3: CASSRQGREKLFF; DNA: TGTGCCAGCAGCAGACAGGGTAGGGAGAAACTGTTTTTT